The sequence of this T cell receptor beta chain was determined in a study of cytomegalovirus exposure and HLA in healthy donors. Across the whole study: Unique TCR beta sequences numbering about 100 million came from 150 million to 200 million T cells in an earlier analysis.

The CDR3 totals 13 residues. CDR1 and CDR2 from the germline V gene are SNHLY and FYNNEI. J lost 5 bases, V lost 4 bases, and 1 base had no gene match. Primers: 60 Vbeta forward and 13 Jbeta reverse. Clones were sequenced by immunoSEQ multiplex PCR, and TCRdb holds only the in-frame ones, with some missing. Of about 80,000 clones detected, around 77% appear once; the ten largest clones hold around 21%. A note on this clone: Its antigen is not identified.

Findings and limits, study-wide: Follow-up analysis later connected one missense variant in DCLRE1C with trimming of TCR beta V- and J-genes. Reports showed the classifier diagnosing cytomegalovirus status with high specificity and sensitivity.

This clonotype was obtained from a woman in her forties in good health and CMV-seropositive. The material sequenced was PBMCs. The genes are TRBV2 and TRBJ2-5, with TRBD2 identical over 10 bases. The CDR3 sequence is CASSGTSGETQYF. The CDR3 DNA follows: TGTGCCAGCAGTGGGACTAGCGGTGAGACCCAGTACTTC.